This T cell receptor beta chain was recovered during a study of blood T cell repertoires in COVID-19. Study-wide background: Researchers got acute and convalescent COVID-19 samples from the United States, Italy and Spain.

Authors' processing steps: For nucleated cells, counts were estimated from reference gene primer amplification. The protocol was immunoSEQ multiplex PCR, while the TCRdb copy is restricted to in-frame clones and leaves out a portion. The V and J calls and clone size come from that table; D and trimming were worked out from the DNA. The sample carries about 380,000 clones, 80% to 90% recorded once. Trimming removed 6 bases at V and 2 bases at J, with 17 bases between. CDR3 size: 15 residues. CDR1 and CDR2 from the germline V gene are LNHDA and SQIVND (reference sequence). The clonotype was recovered from a man in his forties with acute or convalescent COVID-19. The chain combines TRBV19 with TRBJ2-7, with a weak D call TRBD1 (5 bases). The specimen was peripheral blood. In DNA, the CDR3 is TGTGCCAGTAGCCTCCAGCCGACAGTGACCTACGAGCAGTACTTC. Translated: CASSLQPTVTYEQYF.